The present T cell receptor beta chain was sequenced within a study of cytomegalovirus exposure and HLA in healthy donors. This CDR3 has 16 amino acids. V was pared by 8 bases and J by 1 base, with 11 bases of the junction left unmatched. Germline loops: CDR1 MDHEN, CDR2 SYDVKM. PCR employed 60 Vbeta and 13 Jbeta primers. The assay was immunoSEQ multiplex PCR, and TCRdb's table has in-frame clones only and misses some. The sample consists of about 130,000 clones, about 80% of them appearing once. Worth noting for this clone: Its target is not known.

Points from the study as a whole: Follow-up analysis found HLA locus-dependent TCR association rates, highest for DRB1 and lowest for HLA-C. It is likely that the observed cluster of highly shared sequence variants was a sequencing artifact.

Material for sequencing was PBMCs. The chain recombines TRBV28 with TRBJ2-3; 8 positions match TRBD2. The receptor comes from a woman between 35 and 50 years old in good health and CMV-seronegative. This chain's CDR3 is CASYLGREDRTDTQYF. Here the CDR3 DNA reads TGTGCCAGCTATCTCGGGCGGGAGGACCGCACAGATACGCAGTATTTT.